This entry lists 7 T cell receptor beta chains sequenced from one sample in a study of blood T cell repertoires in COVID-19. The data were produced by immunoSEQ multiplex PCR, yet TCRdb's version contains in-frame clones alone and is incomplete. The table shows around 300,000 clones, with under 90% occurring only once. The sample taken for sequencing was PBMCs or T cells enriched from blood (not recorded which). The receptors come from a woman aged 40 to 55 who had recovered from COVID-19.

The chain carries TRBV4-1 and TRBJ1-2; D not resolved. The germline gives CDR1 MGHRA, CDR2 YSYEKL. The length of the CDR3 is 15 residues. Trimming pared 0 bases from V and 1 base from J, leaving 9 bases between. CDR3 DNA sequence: TGCGCCAGCAGCCAAGATATAAATAGTAACTATGGCTACACCTTC. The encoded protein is CASSQDINSNYGYTF.

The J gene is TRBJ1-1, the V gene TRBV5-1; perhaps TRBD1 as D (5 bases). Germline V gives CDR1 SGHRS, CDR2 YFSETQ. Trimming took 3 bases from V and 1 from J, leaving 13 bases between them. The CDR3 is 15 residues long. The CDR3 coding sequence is TGCGCCAGCAGCTCAGGGAGGGGCAGGAACACTGAAGCTTTCTTT. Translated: CASSSGRGRNTEAFF.

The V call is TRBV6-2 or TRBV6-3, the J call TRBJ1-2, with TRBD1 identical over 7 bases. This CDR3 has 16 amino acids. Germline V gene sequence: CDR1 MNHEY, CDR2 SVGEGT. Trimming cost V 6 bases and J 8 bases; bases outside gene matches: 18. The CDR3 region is CASSPEPGQLSAGYTF. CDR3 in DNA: TGTGCCAGCAGCCCTGAGCCGGGACAGCTTTCGGCGGGCTACACCTTC.

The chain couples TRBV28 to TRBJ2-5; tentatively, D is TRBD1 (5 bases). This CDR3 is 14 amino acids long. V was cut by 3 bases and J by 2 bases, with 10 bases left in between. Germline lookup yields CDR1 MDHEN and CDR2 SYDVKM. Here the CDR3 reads CASSLRQTQETQYF. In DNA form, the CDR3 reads TGTGCCAGCAGTTTGCGACAGACACAAGAGACCCAGTACTTC.

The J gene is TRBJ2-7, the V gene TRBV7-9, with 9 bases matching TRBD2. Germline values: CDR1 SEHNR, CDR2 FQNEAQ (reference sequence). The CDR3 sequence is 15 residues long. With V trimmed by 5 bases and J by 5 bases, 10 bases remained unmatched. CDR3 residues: CASSRQAGGMDEQYF. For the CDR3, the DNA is TGTGCCAGCAGCCGGCAGGCGGGGGGGATGGACGAGCAGTACTTC.

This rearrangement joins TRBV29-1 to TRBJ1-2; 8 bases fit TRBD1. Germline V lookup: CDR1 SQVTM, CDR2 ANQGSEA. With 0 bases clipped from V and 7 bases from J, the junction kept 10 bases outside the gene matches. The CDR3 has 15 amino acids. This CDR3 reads CSVEDDRGSAGGYTF. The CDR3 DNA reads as TGCAGCGTTGAAGATGACAGGGGCTCAGCTGGTGGCTACACCTTC. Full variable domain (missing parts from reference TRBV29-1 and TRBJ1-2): SAVISQKPSRDICQRGTSLTIQCQVDSQVTMMFWYRQQPGQSLTLIATANQGSEATYESGFVIDKFPISRPNLTFSTLTVSNMSPEDSSIYLCSVEDDRGSAGGYTFGSGTRLTVV.

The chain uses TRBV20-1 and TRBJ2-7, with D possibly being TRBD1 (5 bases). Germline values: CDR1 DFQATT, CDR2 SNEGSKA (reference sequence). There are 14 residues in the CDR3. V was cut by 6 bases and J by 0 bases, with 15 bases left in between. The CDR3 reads CSASRTLTSYEQYF. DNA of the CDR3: TGCAGTGCCAGTCGGACACTTACCTCCTACGAGCAGTACTTC.